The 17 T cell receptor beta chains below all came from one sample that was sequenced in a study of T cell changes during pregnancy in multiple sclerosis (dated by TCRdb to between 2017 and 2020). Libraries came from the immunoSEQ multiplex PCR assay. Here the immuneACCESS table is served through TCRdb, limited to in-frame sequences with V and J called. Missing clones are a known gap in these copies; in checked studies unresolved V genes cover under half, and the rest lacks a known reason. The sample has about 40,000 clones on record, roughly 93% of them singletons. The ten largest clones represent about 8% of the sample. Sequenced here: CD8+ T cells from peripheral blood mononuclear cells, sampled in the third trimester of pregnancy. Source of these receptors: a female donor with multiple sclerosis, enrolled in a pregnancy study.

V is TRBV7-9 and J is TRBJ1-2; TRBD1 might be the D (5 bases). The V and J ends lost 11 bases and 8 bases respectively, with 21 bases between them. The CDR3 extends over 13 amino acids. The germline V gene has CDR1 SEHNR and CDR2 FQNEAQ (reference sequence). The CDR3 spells CAGLFSSQGGYTF. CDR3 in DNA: TGTGCCGGCCTATTCTCCTCTCAGGGCGGCTACACCTTC.

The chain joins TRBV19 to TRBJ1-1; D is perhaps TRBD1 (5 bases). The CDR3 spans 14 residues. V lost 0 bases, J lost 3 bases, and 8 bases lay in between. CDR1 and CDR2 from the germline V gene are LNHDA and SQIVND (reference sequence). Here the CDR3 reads CASSIDRVDTEAFF. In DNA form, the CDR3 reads TGTGCCAGTAGTATAGACAGGGTGGACACTGAAGCTTTCTTT.

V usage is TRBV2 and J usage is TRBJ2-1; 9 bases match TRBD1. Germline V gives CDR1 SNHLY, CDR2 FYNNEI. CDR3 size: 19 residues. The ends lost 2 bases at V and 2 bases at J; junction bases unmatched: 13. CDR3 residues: CASSETAVTGGTPYNEQFF. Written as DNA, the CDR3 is TGTGCCAGCAGTGAAACCGCCGTGACAGGGGGGACTCCCTACAATGAGCAGTTCTTC.

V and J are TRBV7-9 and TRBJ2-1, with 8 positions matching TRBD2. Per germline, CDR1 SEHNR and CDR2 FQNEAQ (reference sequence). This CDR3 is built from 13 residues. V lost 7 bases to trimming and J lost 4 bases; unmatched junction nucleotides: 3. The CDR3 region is CASTSGGYNEQFF. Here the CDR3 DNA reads TGTGCCAGCACAAGCGGGGGTTACAATGAGCAGTTCTTC.

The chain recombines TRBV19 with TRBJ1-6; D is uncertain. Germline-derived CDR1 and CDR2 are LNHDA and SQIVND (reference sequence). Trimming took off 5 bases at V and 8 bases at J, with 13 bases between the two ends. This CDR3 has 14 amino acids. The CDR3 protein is CASSLKVADSPLHF. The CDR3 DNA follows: TGTGCCAGTAGTTTAAAAGTAGCGGATTCACCCCTCCACTTT.

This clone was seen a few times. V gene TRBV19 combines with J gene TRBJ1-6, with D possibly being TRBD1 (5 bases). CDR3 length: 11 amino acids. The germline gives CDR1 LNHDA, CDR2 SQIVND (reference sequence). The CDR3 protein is CATKGDSPLHF. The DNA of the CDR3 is TGTGCGACCAAAGGGGATTCACCCCTCCACTTT.

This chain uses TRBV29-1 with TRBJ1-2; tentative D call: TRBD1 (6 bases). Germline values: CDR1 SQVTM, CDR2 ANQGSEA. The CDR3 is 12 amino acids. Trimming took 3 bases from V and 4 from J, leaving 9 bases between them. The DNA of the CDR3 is TGCAGCGTTGACCGGGACATCTATGGCTACACCTTC. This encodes CSVDRDIYGYTF.

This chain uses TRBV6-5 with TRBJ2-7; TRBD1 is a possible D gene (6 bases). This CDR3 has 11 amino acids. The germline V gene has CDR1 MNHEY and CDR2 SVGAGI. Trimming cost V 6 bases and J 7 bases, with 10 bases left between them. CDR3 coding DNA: TGTGCCAGCAGCAGGGGTGGGGAGCAGTACTTC. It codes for CASSRGGEQYF.

The CDR3 region has the DNA TGCGCCAGCAGCTTGGACCCAAGGACAGGGCGATCCTCCTACGAGCAGTACTTC. Translating it yields CASSLDPRTGRSSYEQYF. This chain uses TRBV5-1 with TRBJ2-7, with 8 bases fitting TRBD1. With 0 bases clipped from V and 0 bases from J, the junction kept 11 bases outside the gene matches. Germline CDR1 and CDR2: SGHRS and YFSETQ. There are 18 residues in the CDR3.

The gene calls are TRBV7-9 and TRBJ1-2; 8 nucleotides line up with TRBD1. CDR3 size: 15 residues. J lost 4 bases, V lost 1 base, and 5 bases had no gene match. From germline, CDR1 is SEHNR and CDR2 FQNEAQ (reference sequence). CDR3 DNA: TGTGCCAGCAGCTTAGGACAGGGGATGGGCTATGGCTACACCTTC. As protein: CASSLGQGMGYGYTF.

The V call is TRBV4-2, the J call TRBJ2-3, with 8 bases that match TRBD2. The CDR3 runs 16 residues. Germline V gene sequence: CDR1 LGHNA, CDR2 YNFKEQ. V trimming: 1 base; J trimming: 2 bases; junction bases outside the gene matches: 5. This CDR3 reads CASSQGGAGVTDTQYF. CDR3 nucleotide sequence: TGTGCCAGCAGCCAAGGCGGAGCGGGGGTCACAGATACGCAGTATTTT.

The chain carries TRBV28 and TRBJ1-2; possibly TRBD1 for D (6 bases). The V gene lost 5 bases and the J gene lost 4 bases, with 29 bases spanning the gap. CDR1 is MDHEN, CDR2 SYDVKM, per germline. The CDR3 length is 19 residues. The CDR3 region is CASSPPGDTGPLLGYGYTF. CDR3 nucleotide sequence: TGTGCCAGCAGTCCTCCTGGGGACACCGGTCCCCTTTTGGGCTATGGCTACACCTTC.

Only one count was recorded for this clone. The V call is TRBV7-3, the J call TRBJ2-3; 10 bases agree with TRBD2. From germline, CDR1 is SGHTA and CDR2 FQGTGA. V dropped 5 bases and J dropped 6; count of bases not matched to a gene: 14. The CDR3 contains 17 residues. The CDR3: CASSPEGSGGSGDTQYF. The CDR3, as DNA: TGTGCCAGCAGCCCCGAGGGTAGCGGGGGGTCAGGGGATACGCAGTATTTT.

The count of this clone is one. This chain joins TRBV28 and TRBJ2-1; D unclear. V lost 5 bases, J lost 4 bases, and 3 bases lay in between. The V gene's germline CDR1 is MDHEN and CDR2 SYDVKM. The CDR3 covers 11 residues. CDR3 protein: CASSPYNEQFF. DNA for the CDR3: TGTGCCAGCAGTCCTTACAATGAGCAGTTCTTC.

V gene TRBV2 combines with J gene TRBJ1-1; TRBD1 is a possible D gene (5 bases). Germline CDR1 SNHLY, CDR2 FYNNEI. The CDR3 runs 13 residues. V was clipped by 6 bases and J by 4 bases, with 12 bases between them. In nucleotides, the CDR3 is TGTGCCAGCAGCTCAACAGGCGGCACTGAAGCTTTCTTT. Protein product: CASSSTGGTEAFF.

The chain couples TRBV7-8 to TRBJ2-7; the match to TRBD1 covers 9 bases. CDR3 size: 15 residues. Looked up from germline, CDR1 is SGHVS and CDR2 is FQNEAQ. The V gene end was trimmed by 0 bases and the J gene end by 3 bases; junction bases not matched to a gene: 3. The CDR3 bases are TGTGCCAGCAGCTTAGCCGGGACAGGGCTCTACGAGCAGTACTTC. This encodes CASSLAGTGLYEQYF.

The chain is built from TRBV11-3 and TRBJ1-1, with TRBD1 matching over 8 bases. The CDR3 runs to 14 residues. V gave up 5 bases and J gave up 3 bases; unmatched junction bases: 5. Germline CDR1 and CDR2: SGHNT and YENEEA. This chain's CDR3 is CASSRTGSDTEAFF. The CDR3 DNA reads TGTGCCAGCAGCCGGACAGGGTCGGACACTGAAGCTTTCTTT.